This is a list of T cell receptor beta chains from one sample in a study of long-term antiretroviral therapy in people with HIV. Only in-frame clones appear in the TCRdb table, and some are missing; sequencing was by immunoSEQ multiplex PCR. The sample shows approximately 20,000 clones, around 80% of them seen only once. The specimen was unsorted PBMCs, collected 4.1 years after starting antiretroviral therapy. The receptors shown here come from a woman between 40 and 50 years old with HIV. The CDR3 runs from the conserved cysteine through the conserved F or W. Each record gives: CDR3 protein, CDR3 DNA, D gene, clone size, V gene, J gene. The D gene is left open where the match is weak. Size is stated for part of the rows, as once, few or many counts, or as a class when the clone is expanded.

CDR3 protein: CASSILRGIDYGYTF
CDR3 DNA: TGTGCCAGTAGTATACTGAGGGGGATCGACTATGGCTACACCTTC
D gene: .
clone size: .
V gene: TRBV19
J gene: TRBJ1-2

CDR3 protein: CASSQDLASGGPRVF
CDR3 DNA: TGCGCCAGCAGCCAAGATCTCGCTAGCGGGGGCCCTAGGGTCTTC
D gene: TRBD2
clone size: .
V gene: TRBV4-3
J gene: TRBJ2-1

CDR3 protein: CASTIRDTTPAYGYTF
CDR3 DNA: TGTGCCAGCACGATTCGTGACACAACGCCTGCCTATGGCTACACCTTC
D gene: .
clone size: .
V gene: TRBV7-9
J gene: TRBJ1-2

CDR3 protein: CASSQGGITDTQYF
CDR3 DNA: TGCGCCAGCAGCCAAGGGGGAATCACAGATACGCAGTATTTT
D gene: .
clone size: once
V gene: TRBV4-1
J gene: TRBJ2-3

CDR3 protein: CASSALSSTGELFF
CDR3 DNA: TGTGCCAGCAGTGCCCTTTCGAGCACCGGGGAGCTGTTTTTT
D gene: .
clone size: .
V gene: TRBV6-4
J gene: TRBJ2-2

CDR3 protein: CASSPSDWGTGLHPFYSNQPQHF
CDR3 DNA: TGTGCCAGTAGTCCTTCTGATTGGGGGACAGGGCTCCATCCATTTTATAGCAATCAGCCCCAGCATTTT
D gene: TRBD1
clone size: .
V gene: TRBV19
J gene: TRBJ1-5

CDR3 protein: CASSFGGNTEAFF
CDR3 DNA: TGTGCCAGCAGCTTTGGCGGGAACACTGAAGCTTTCTTT
D gene: .
clone size: .
V gene: TRBV5-4
J gene: TRBJ1-1

CDR3 protein: CASSYSFASGANVLTF
CDR3 DNA: TGTGCCAGCAGTTACTCGTTCGCTTCTGGGGCCAACGTCCTGACTTTC
D gene: .
clone size: .
V gene: TRBV6-5
J gene: TRBJ2-6

CDR3 protein: CASSFGSEAFF
CDR3 DNA: TGTGCCAGCAGTTTTGGTTCTGAAGCTTTCTTT
D gene: .
clone size: .
V gene: TRBV6-5
J gene: TRBJ1-1

CDR3 protein: CAISESGNAFF
CDR3 DNA: TGTGCCATCAGTGAGTCAGGAAACGCTTTCTTT
D gene: .
clone size: .
V gene: TRBV10-3
J gene: TRBJ1-1

CDR3 protein: CASTPSQQGLDTQYF
CDR3 DNA: TGTGCCAGTACCCCATCCCAACAGGGTCTAGATACGCAGTATTTT
D gene: .
clone size: .
V gene: TRBV19
J gene: TRBJ2-3

CDR3 protein: CASSLGGGNTIYF
CDR3 DNA: TGTGCCAGCAGCTTGGGCGGAGGAAACACCATATATTTT
D gene: .
clone size: .
V gene: TRBV7-9
J gene: TRBJ1-3

CDR3 protein: CATAGTPSYGYTF
CDR3 DNA: TGTGCCACCGCCGGGACACCAAGTTATGGCTACACCTTC
D gene: .
clone size: once
V gene: TRBV6-1
J gene: TRBJ1-2